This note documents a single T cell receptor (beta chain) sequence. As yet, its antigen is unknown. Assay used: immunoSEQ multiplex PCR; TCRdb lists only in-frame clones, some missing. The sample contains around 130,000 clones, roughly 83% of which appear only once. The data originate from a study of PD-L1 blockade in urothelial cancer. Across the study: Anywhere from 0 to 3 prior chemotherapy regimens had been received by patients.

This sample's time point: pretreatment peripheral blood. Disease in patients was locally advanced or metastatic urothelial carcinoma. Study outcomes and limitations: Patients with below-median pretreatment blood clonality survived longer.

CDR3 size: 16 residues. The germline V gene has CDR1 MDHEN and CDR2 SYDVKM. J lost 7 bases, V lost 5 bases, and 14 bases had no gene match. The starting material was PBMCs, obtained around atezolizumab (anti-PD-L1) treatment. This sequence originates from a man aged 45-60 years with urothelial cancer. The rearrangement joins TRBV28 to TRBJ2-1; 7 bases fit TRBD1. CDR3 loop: CASSRIGTEAYNEQFF. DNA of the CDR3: TGTGCCAGCAGTCGGATCGGGACAGAGGCGTATAATGAGCAGTTCTTC.